Here is one T cell receptor beta chain with its context. These data are taken from a study of blood T cell repertoires in COVID-19. Study details: Some COVID-19 samples were acute and others convalescent; all came from the United States, Italy and Spain.

The data were produced by immunoSEQ multiplex PCR, yet TCRdb's version contains in-frame clones alone and is incomplete. The table records about 84,000 clones, more than 70% of them present only once. The CDR3 totals 15 residues. J is TRBJ1-4 and V is TRBV7-5; TRBD1 is the table's D call, not checked against the DNA. TRBV7-5 is given as a pseudogene. This sequence originates from a man at least 80 years old with active or convalescent COVID-19. The sequenced sample consisted of peripheral blood. In nucleotides, the CDR3 is TGTGTCAGAAGCTTAATCAATGCAACTAATGAAAAACTGTTTTTT. Encoded protein: CVRSLINATNEKLFF.